This T cell receptor beta chain was sequenced during a study of T cell repertoires in aging, cancer and after chemotherapy. Points from the study as a whole: Across the chemotherapy interval, each cancer cohort showed higher median generation probability, suggesting thymic rebound. Loss of evenness, beyond lost richness, contributed to age-related TCR diversity decline in cancer patients.

Peripheral blood genomic DNA, not sorted cells or RNA, was the template. Multiplex touch-down PCR with TRB-A/B primers amplified rearranged V-D-J TRB sequences. TCRdb reprocessed the multiplex PCR reads with MiXCR, giving one entry per CDR3 protein. The table has 500 to 750 distinct CDR3 sequences, roughly 50% seen once; the top ten hold just under 30%. Concerning this clonotype: What it binds is not known.

Trimming removed 5 bases from V and 8 bases from J; junction bases left unmatched: 14. From germline, CDR1 is MNHEY and CDR2 SVGAGI. This CDR3 region has 17 residues. Source material: blood. This chain joins TRBV6-5 and TRBJ2-1; 11 bases are a match to TRBD1. The sequence was obtained from a human donor in good health. CDR3 residues: CASSPRPGQGGGHEQFF. The CDR3 bases are TGTGCCAGCAGTCCTCGACCGGGACAGGGGGGTGGGCATGAGCAGTTCTTC.